This T cell receptor (beta chain) was sequenced for a study of blood T cell repertoires in COVID-19. The CDR3 is 15 amino acids. V dropped 4 bases and J dropped 5; count of bases not matched to a gene: 4. Germline-derived CDR1 and CDR2 are KGHDR and SFDVKD. In the source study's methods: Reference gene primer amplification gave nucleated cell count estimates. Produced via immunoSEQ multiplex PCR; TCRdb's table is partial and in-frame only. D and trimming come from the DNA, and the V and J calls and clone size come from that table. The sample records about 170,000 clones, about four fifths being singletons.

This chain links TRBV24-1 with TRBJ2-3; 11 bases line up with TRBD1. Sequencing used peripheral blood. This receptor was identified in a man in his 70s with active or convalescent COVID-19. The CDR3 DNA sequence: TGTGCCACCAGTGACCGGGACAGGGGGGGAGATACGCAGTATTTT. This encodes CATSDRDRGGDTQYF.